The clone carrying this T cell receptor (beta chain) occurred a few times. Some clones are missing from TCRdb's copy, which holds only in-frame ones; the method was immunoSEQ multiplex PCR. The sample lists under 250,000 clones, more than 85% occurring once. This entry comes from a study of blood T cell repertoires in COVID-19. This CDR3 is 10 amino acids long. Germline CDR1 reads LNHDA; CDR2 reads SQIVND (reference sequence). V lost 9 bases and J 5 bases, leaving 5 bases between the germline ends. V is TRBV19 and J is TRBJ1-5; D is undetermined. The origin of this receptor is a man in his forties with acute or convalescent COVID-19. Specimen: peripheral blood. The CDR3 loop is CARSYQPQHF. CDR3 coding DNA: TGTGCCAGATCTTATCAGCCCCAGCATTTT.